This entry describes one T cell receptor beta chain. Its antigen remains unidentified. Germline is not matched at one junction end, which may reflect a read error. There are 11 amino acids in the CDR3, from cysteine to phenylalanine inclusive. Left in the record is the CDR3 DNA by itself, 33 bases read in frame from the first base. The germline V gene gives CDR1 as ENHRY and CDR2 as SYGVKD. These data belong to a study of OX40 agonist ivuxolimab in advanced cancers. For the study in its entirety: The costimulatory receptor OX40 (CD134) was targeted by ivuxolimab, a fully human IgG2 agonistic monoclonal antibody. Intravenous ivuxolimab was administered to patients every 2 weeks at six dose levels: 0.01, 0.1, 0.3, 1.5, 3 and 10 mg/kg. Of the 50 or so patients in dose escalation, about 20 had hepatocellular carcinoma, roughly 15 had melanoma, 9 had renal cell carcinoma and 9 had head and neck cancer. In the dose-escalation cohort, 70% to 85% of patients were male, and the mean age was roughly 60 years, with a range of roughly 23 to 85. Patients were allowed to have had prior anti-PD-1, anti-PD-L1 or anti-CTLA-4 therapy, and 40% to 45% of the dose-escalation patients had been treated with checkpoint inhibitors. Three dose-escalation patients achieved partial responses, one with hepatocellular carcinoma and two with cutaneous melanoma. The purpose of peripheral TCRbeta sequencing was to test whether ivuxolimab changed TCR sequence diversity and led to clonal T-cell expansion. The paper describes the monotherapy dose-escalation part (N ≈ 51 patients) of the phase I trial of ivuxolimab. Summary of the overall study and its limitations: On average, CD8+ T cells showed more expanded clones than CD4+ T cells after ivuxolimab. Clonal expansion of both CD4+ and CD8+ blood T cells was observed from baseline to week 6 at doses 0.1 to 3.0 mg/kg. In partial responders in the 0.1-3.0 mg/kg groups, normalized peripheral clonal expansion was found to be among the lowest, especially among CD8+ T cells. Low levels of normalized T-cell clonal expansion were also seen in some patients who did not respond. The antigen specificity of the clonally expanded peripheral T cells was not determined.

Patients with autoimmune disease history or receiving systemic immunosuppression were excluded from the trial. Peripheral blood for TCR sequencing was collected from all dose cohorts at baseline, on cycle 4 day 1, and on cycle 7 day 1. The samples were taken from a phase I, first-in-human, multicenter, open-label dose-escalation trial of ivuxolimab. Adults with locally advanced or metastatic head and neck squamous cell, hepatocellular, melanoma or renal cell carcinoma were enrolled in the trial. Before TCR sequencing, CD4+ T cells and CD8+ T cells from peripheral blood were sorted into separate populations. Genomic DNA was extracted from sorted cells for sequencing of the TCRbeta CDR3 region. TCRbeta CDR3 regions were sequenced using the immunoSEQ Assay. TCRdb retrieved this table from immuneACCESS and kept in-frame rearrangements only. Not all clones are present; in checked studies, unresolved V genes account for under half, and no reason is known for the remainder. Recorded for this sample are roughly 82,000 clones; over 80% of them occurred a single time. The ten top clones hold 0.7% to 0.9% of the sample.

The sample was CD4+ or CD8+ T cells sorted from blood, taken in a trial of the OX40 agonist ivuxolimab. The sequence joins TRBV10-3 to TRBJ1-2; no D gene is confidently identified. The origin of this receptor is an adult with an advanced solid tumor such as melanoma, head and neck, liver or kidney cancer. The CDR3 in this case is CAISERGFSLF. Here is the DNA: TGTGCCATCAGTGAGCGGGGATTCTCCCTCTTC.